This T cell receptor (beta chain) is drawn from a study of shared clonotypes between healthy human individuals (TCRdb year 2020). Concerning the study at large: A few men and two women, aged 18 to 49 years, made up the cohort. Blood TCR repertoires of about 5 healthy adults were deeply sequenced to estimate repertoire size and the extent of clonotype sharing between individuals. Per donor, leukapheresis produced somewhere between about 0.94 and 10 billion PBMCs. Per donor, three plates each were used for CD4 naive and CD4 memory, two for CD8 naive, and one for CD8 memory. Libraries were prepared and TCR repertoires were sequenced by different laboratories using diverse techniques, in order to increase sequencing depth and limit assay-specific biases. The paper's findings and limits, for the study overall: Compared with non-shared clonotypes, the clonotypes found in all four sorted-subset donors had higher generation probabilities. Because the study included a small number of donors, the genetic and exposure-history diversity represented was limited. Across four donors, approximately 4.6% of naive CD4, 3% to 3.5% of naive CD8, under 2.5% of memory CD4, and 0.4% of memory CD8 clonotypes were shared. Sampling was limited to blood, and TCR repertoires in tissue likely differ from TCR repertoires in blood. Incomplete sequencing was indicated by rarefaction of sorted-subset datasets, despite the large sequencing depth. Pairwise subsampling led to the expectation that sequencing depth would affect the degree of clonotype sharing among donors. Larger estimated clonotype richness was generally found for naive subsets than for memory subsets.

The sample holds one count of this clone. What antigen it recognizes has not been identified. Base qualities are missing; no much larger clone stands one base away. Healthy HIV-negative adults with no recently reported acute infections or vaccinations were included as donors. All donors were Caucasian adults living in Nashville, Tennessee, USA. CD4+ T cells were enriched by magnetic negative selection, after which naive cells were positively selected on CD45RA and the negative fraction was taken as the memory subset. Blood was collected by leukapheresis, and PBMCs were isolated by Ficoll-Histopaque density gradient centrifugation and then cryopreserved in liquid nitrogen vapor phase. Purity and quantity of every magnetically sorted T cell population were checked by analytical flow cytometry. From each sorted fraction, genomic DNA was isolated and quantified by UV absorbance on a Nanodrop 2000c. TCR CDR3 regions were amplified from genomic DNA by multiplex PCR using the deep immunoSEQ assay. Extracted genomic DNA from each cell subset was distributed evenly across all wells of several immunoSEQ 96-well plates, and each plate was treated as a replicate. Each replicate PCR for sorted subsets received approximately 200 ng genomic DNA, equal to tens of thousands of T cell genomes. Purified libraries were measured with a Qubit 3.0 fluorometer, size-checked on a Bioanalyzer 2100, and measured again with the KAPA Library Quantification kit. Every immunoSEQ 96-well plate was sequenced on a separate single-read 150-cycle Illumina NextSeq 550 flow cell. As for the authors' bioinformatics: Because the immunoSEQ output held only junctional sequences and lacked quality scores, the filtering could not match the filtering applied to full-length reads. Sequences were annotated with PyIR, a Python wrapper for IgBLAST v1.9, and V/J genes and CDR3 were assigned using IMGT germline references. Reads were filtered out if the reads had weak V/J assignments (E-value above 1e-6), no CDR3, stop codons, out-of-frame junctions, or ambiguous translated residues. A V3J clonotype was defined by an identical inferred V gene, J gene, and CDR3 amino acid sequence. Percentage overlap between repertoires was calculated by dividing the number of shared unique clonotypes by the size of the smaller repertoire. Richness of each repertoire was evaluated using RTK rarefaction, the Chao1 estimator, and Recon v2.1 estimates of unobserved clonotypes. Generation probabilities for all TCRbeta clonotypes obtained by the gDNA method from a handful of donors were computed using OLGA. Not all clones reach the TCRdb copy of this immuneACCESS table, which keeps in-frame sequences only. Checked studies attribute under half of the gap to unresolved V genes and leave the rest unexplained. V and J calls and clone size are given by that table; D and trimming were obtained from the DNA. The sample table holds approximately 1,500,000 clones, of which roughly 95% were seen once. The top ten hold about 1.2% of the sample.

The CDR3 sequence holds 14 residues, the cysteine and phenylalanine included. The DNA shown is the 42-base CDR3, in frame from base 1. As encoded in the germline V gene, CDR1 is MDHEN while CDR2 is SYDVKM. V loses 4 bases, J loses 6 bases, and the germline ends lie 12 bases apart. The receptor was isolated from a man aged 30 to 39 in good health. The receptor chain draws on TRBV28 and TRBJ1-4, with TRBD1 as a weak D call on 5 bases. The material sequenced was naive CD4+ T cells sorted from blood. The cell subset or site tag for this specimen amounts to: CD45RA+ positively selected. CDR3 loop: CASSSGTLYEKLFF. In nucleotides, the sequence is TGTGCCAGCAGTTCCGGGACGTTGTATGAAAAACTGTTTTTT.